This TCR beta chain was documented in a study of vaccination and CD4 T cells after COVID-19. Study-wide background: Six male and four female convalescents took part, two of them Hispanic. Samples after vaccination came a median 72 days past dose two, ranging 14 to 241. A CEFX pool, an HIV-1 Nef pool, or no peptide went to control cultures.

The Oncomine TCR Beta short-read assay sequenced DNA from cultured CD4+ T cells. MiXCR, run by TCRdb on the PCR reads, gives a single entry per CDR3 protein. The data hold tens of thousands of distinct CDR3 sequences, with around two fifths observed a single time. Turning to this clonotype: Its specificity is not known.

Specified time point: late sampling 161 to 241 days after vaccination in a few convalescent patients. Treatment described: roughly 10-day PBMC culture with coronavirus spike peptide pools or control peptides (ViraFEST assay). March to December 2020 was the span of positive PCR dates, which predated US Alpha, Beta and Delta variants. CDR3 length: 18 amino acids. The junction had 14 bases not matched to a gene; V was cut back by 2 bases and J by 2 bases. The germline V gene has CDR1 DFQATT and CDR2 SNEGSKA (reference sequence). The rearrangement links TRBV20-1 to TRBJ2-3; TRBD2 aligns across 9 bases. The source material was CD4+ T cells from blood, cultured in vitro, sampled about 7 months after SARS-CoV-2 vaccination. This receptor was identified in a human donor who had recovered from COVID-19. CDR3: CSARYGTAASGITDTQYF. The DNA of the CDR3 is TGCAGTGCTAGATACGGGACCGCGGCTAGCGGGATCACAGATACGCAGTATTTT.